Given below is one T cell receptor (beta chain) in context. Its recognized antigen is unknown. No per-base quality is available; no much larger clone lies one base away. Library method: the immunoSEQ multiplex PCR assay. For the multiplex PCR, a mixture combining 60 forward primers for TCR Vbeta segments and 13 reverse primers for TCR Jbeta segments was used. The CDR3 region of rearranged TCR beta genes was amplified from genomic DNA by a multiplex PCR assay. The amplified TCR beta libraries were sequenced on the Illumina HiSeq System as 87-base-pair reads. The paper's data handling went like this. A later analysis counted about 80 million unique TCR beta chains across the 550 to 800 repertoires, and around 12 million of these chains were shared by at least two donors. To remove PCR and sequencing errors, raw reads were error-corrected and collapsed into unique sequences using a nearest-neighbor algorithm that merged closely related sequences. V, D and J gene segments were assigned by aligning CDR3 sequences to IMGT reference sequences. For a sequence to be retained, at least a six-nucleotide match to both a V gene segment and a J gene segment was required. A rearrangement counted as productive if the CDR3 had no stop codons and remained in frame with V and J, and every other rearrangement counted as non-productive. CDR3 was defined according to IMGT convention as the region running from the second conserved V-encoded cysteine to the conserved J-encoded phenylalanine. In an earlier analysis of some 550 of the donors, sequences lacking an unambiguous match to a single V gene segment were excluded. In an earlier analysis of some 590 of the donors, a V segment was called functional when productive rearrangements were above 56.7%, and segregating when the standard deviation between donors exceeded 5%. A statistical classification framework was built to diagnose cytomegalovirus status from the catalog of TCR beta chain sequences. A later analysis assigned V and J genes by comparing TCR nucleotide sequences with IMGT/GENE-DB human TR gene sequences. In a later analysis, CDR3 sequences and most-parsimonious VDJ recombination scenarios were assigned using the TCRdist pipeline. In a later analysis, every TCR beta chain was defined by the combination of its CDR3 amino acid sequence and its V-gene family, and reads without a unique V-gene family were dropped. A later analysis removed 600 or so highly shared, low-generation-probability nucleotide sequences to deal with suspected cross-contamination and a sequencing artifact. A later analysis calculated a clonal expansion index for each public chain from normalized within-repertoire ranks of inferred template counts. Generation probabilities in a later analysis came from a VDJ recombination model fitted to out-of-frame rearrangements, and those results were checked against IGoR. A later analysis scored TCR-TCR, TCR-HLA and TCR-CMV co-occurrence with hypergeometric tests, applying a repertoire-size bias correction to TCR pairs. To estimate false discovery rates, a later analysis permuted the HLA or CMV assignments 20 times. In a later analysis, co-occurring TCRs were grouped with DBSCAN, and TCRdist sequence similarity was added when clustering was performed within HLA-allele-positive subsets. Repertoires with fewer than 30,000 or more than 120,000 public chains, plus five repertoires with anomalous nucleotide sharing, were excluded from co-occurrence clustering. TCRdb took this table from immuneACCESS and kept in-frame rearrangements with V and J called. Such tables lack part of the clones; where checked against another copy, unresolved V genes explain under half of the gap, and the rest is unexplained. V and J calls plus clone size are reproduced from that table; the DNA served to infer D and trimming. This sample lists around 220,000 clones; roughly 83% were detected once. 1.3% to 1.5% of the sample is held by the ten biggest clonotypes.

The cohort was made up of several hundred healthy bone marrow donors. All cohort members were sampled while nominally healthy, although unrecorded immune exposures were likely present. The donor tested CMV seronegative and was one of the 352 seronegative cohort members. A peripheral blood sample was provided by each donor, and peripheral blood mononuclear cells were used for TCR beta sequencing. The Qiagen DNeasy Blood Extraction Kit was used to extract genomic DNA from the blood cell samples. This specimen comes from a study of cytomegalovirus exposure and HLA in healthy donors (dated by TCRdb to the late 2010s). Regarding the complete study: According to an earlier analysis of around 600 of the donors, about 179 million T cells yielded 100 million or so unique TCR beta sequences and more than 250 Gb of sequence data. Roughly 5 DR-DQ haplotypes were handled as single units for association and clustering because linkage in the cohort was strong. The later analysis used no new phenotypic data to find candidate immune exposures, relying instead on TCR beta sequences and their occurrence across donors. Typing coverage varied by locus: roughly 629-640 donors for A, B, C, DRB1 and DQB1; more than 500 for DQA1; approximately 610 for DPA1; approximately 490 for DPB1. The study combined high-throughput TCR immunosequencing, statistical association of individual TCRs with disease status, and machine learning to predict cytomegalovirus infection status. All discovery cohort repertoires had been generated using a single sequencing platform. An early release that covered some 630 HLA-typed donors contained about 300 gigabases of sequencing data and roughly 84 million unique TCR sequences. Using immunosequencing, the study profiled T cell repertoires from fewer than 850 subjects and related those repertoires to cytomegalovirus serostatus. The study was designed to test whether signatures of past pathogen exposure could be identified by cataloging public T cell receptors. In a later analysis, previously published TCR beta repertoires from about 670 donors were re-analyzed and high-resolution HLA genotyping was added so that TCR occurrence patterns could be studied. Alongside the repertoire data, information on donor age, sex, ethnicity and CMV serostatus was compiled. The genetic ancestry cluster associated with self-reported Caucasian donors included approximately 85% of the 398 genotyped donors. Among some 400 genotyped donors of the cohort, an average of about 240,000 unique TCR beta nucleotide sequences were sequenced per donor, roughly 20% of them non-productive. A separate validation cohort of roughly 130 different subjects was used in addition to the roughly 700-subject first cohort. HLA typing covered class I and class II loci at four-digit resolution. To decide whether each TCR beta V gene segment behaved as functional or pseudogenic, an earlier analysis of some 540 of the donors relied on high-throughput TCR beta sequencing. A later genetic analysis took genome-wide SNP genotypes for 398 of the 666 donors and used that subset as a discovery cohort.

From the cysteine up to the phenylalanine, the CDR3 has a length of 15 residues. Kept here is only the CDR3 DNA, which spans 45 bases and is read in frame from base 1. Looking up the germline V gene yields CDR1 SGHTA and CDR2 FQGTGA. After removal of 3 bases from V and 9 bases from J, the junction retains 8 bases not matched to a gene. Findings and caveats that apply to the study as a whole: The study gave a list of some 150 TCR beta chains associated with cytomegalovirus. The classifier was reported to diagnose cytomegalovirus status with high specificity and sensitivity in both the original and validation cohorts. For the cohort, immune exposure information was limited to CMV serostatus. Linkage disequilibrium might explain the correlated functional status among segregating V segments, but an unknown experimental factor could not be ruled out. A further reported finding was that TCR beta sequences accurately predicted the HLA-A and HLA-B alleles for most subjects in the first cohort. In a later genetic analysis, a missense DCLRE1C variant was associated with V-gene and J-gene trimming of TCR beta chains, and the association was replicated in an independent cohort. Across donors, most TCR sequences were observed very rarely, whereas some public TCRs were present in many individuals. Only TCR beta chains were sequenced in this cohort, and the absence of alpha or paired-chain data limited detectable features. A later analysis found that HLA-associated TCR beta chains were more clonally expanded and had lower generation probabilities than equally common non-associated chains. Strong co-occurrence of HLA alleles, especially DR and DQ, made assigning TCR associations to individual alleles difficult. In a later analysis, several top co-occurrence clusters were reported to appear linked to parvovirus B19, influenza, CMV and Epstein-Barr virus. Broadly in line with IMGT annotations, most TCR beta V segments showed up in productive rearrangements about 90% or about 30% of the time in an earlier analysis of roughly 590 of the donors. A cluster of highly shared sequence variants was judged likely to be a technical artifact of the sequencing pipeline. The earlier analysis of about 600 of the donors excluded some 15 rarely observed V segments, including chromosome 9 orphons, because counts were too low. Three of the identified cytomegalovirus-associated TCR beta chains were confirmed in vitro to be specific for cytomegalovirus antigens. Compared with the 666-donor mean, donors in an Asian-associated ancestry cluster had fewer N-insertions in productive TCRs, according to a later genetic analysis. A later analysis found that most CMV-associated TCR beta chains appeared HLA-restricted, with HLA associations seemingly driven largely by CMV exposure. Because some donors lacked HLA typing at each locus, the association tests relied only on the typed subset. Specific HLA alleles were associated with 16,951 TCR beta sequences at a false discovery rate of 0.05 in a later analysis. Some IMGT-functional V segments, including TRBV6-2 and TRBV6-3, could not be distinguished by the 87-base-pair reads and were therefore excluded. A later analysis found that TCR association rates varied across HLA loci, with DRB1 alleles showing the most associated TCRs and HLA-C alleles the fewest. The presence/absence analyses assumed that sequencing depth was roughly uniform across donors, and that assumption may not be true. The authors suggested that the approach could potentially be generalized to other disease states and immunological phenotypes.

This receptor was obtained from a girl between 10 and 17 years old in good health and CMV-seronegative. Sequencing used PBMCs. Rearrangement joined TRBV7-3 to TRBJ2-1, with TRBD2 matching 10 junction bases. DNA sequence: TGTGCCAGCAGCTTTGGGCTAGCGGGAGCGGGTGAGCAGTTCTTC. Protein translation: CASSFGLAGAGEQFF.